One sample yielded the 32 T cell receptor beta chains listed below, sequenced in a study of T cells in Graves' hyperthyroidism and ophthalmopathy. Researchers took RNA transcripts and amplified the TCR beta CDR3 regions from them. When the TCR CDR3 underwent first-round RT-PCR, the HTBI primer set was used. TCRdb itself ran the multiplex PCR reads through MiXCR, one entry per CDR3 protein. The table has more than 250,000 distinct CDR3 sequences, about 16% seen once; the top ten hold roughly 30%. The sequencing sample was made of blood. The receptors were gathered from a woman between 50 and 59 years old with Graves' hyperthyroidism that later progressed to Graves' ophthalmopathy.

In its sample, this clonotype was seen many times. The V and J genes are TRBV28 and TRBJ1-1; the D is unclear. The CDR3 spans 12 residues. Trimming took off 11 bases at V and 4 bases at J, with 14 bases between the two ends. The germline V gene has CDR1 MDHEN and CDR2 SYDVKM. CDR3 nucleotide sequence: TGTGCCCTGGACGGCGGCAGCACTGAAGCTTTCTTT. Protein product: CALDGGSTEAFF.

V and J are TRBV3-1 and TRBJ2-5, with 8 positions matching TRBD2. J was trimmed by 7 bases and V by 3 bases; bases with no gene match: 13. Germline CDR1 LGHDT, CDR2 YNNKEL (reference sequence). The CDR3 covers 16 residues. As DNA, the CDR3 is TGTGCCAGCAGCCAGGAAATAGCGGGACCAACGGGGACCCAGTACTTC. Protein product: CASSQEIAGPTGTQYF.

This clonotype was seen repeatedly, ten times or more. The chain joins TRBV5-5 to TRBJ1-5; D call uncertain. Trimming removed 0 bases from V and 5 bases from J, with 6 bases in between. There are 13 residues in the CDR3. Germline V gene sequence: CDR1 SGHKS, CDR2 YYEKEE (reference sequence). The chain's CDR3 is CASSLVGYQPQHF. The DNA for the CDR3 is TGTGCCAGCAGCTTGGTCGGGTATCAGCCCCAGCATTTT.

This clonotype occurred a few times. The chain couples TRBV4-1 to TRBJ2-2; perhaps D is TRBD1 or TRBD2 (5 bases each). The CDR3 totals 18 residues. Germline CDR1 MGHRA, CDR2 YSYEKL. V was cut by 2 bases and J by 6 bases, with 22 bases left in between. The CDR3 DNA is TGCGCCAGCAGCCAACCGGGACGTCGACCGAAAGAGTCCGGGGAGCTGTTTTTT. Its protein is CASSQPGRRPKESGELFF.

The sample holds many counts of this clonotype. The chain carries TRBV28 and TRBJ1-1; 7 bases align to TRBD1. This CDR3 region has 14 residues. V lost 8 bases to trimming and J lost 3 bases; unmatched junction nucleotides: 9. The germline gives CDR1 MDHEN, CDR2 SYDVKM. CDR3 in amino acids: CASEKTGTYTEAFF. Here the CDR3 DNA reads TGTGCCAGCGAAAAGACAGGGACATACACTGAAGCTTTCTTT.

This clonotype was recorded many times. The rearrangement links TRBV28 to TRBJ2-7; D might be TRBD1 (5 bases). The ends were cut back, 1 base at V and 3 bases at J, with 10 bases in the middle. Germline V gene data show CDR1 as MDHEN and CDR2 as SYDVKM. The CDR3 sequence is 14 residues long. The CDR3 reads CASSLFDSRYEQYF. CDR3 bases: TGTGCCAGCAGTTTATTTGACAGCCGCTACGAGCAGTACTTC.

This clonotype came up many times. This chain connects TRBV7-3 to TRBJ2-5; possibly TRBD2 for D (6 bases). The CDR3 consists of 15 residues. Germline V gene sequence: CDR1 SGHTA, CDR2 FQGTGA. The germline V and J ends were trimmed by 5 bases and 2 bases, with 15 bases remaining between them. The CDR3 here is CASSPLGGSQETQYF. As DNA, the CDR3 is TGTGCCAGCAGCCCCCTGGGAGGTAGTCAAGAGACCCAGTACTTC.

This clonotype was seen only a few times. This chain joins TRBV14 and TRBJ2-5; D not resolved. There are 14 residues in the CDR3. Trimming took off 4 bases at V and 5 bases at J, with 14 bases between the two ends. Germline values: CDR1 SGHDN, CDR2 FVKESK. DNA of the CDR3: TGTGCCAGCAGCCCGCTGCAGGATCGGGAGACCCAGTACTTC. Residues: CASSPLQDRETQYF.

This clonotype showed up many times. Relative to the germline gene, one junction end is altered; a read error may explain this. The chain uses TRBV12-3 or TRBV12-4 and TRBJ2-1; 7 nucleotides match TRBD1. The CDR3 is 14 residues long. The CDR3 DNA is TGTGCCAGCAATCCCGGGACAGACTACAATAAGCAGTTCTTC. This sequence encodes CASNPGTDYNKQFF.

The table lists this clonotype with many counts. The chain couples TRBV2 to TRBJ1-5, with D uncertain. Trimming removed 7 bases at V and 2 bases at J, with 9 bases between. The CDR3 covers 13 residues. Germline CDR1 and CDR2: SNHLY and FYNNEI. The CDR3 DNA reads TGTGCCAGCAAGTCGGTCGGCAATCAGCCCCAGCATTTT. It yields the protein CASKSVGNQPQHF. The variable domain in full, completed from reference TRBV2 and TRBJ1-5, reads EPEVTQTPSHQVTQMGQEVILRCVPISNHLYFYWYRQILGQKVEFLVSFYNNEISEKSEIFDDQFSVERPDGSNFTLKIRSTKLEDSAMYFCASKSVGNQPQHFGDGTRLSIL.

This clonotype was picked up a small number of times. This chain joins TRBV6-2 or TRBV6-3 and TRBJ1-3; TRBD1 matches at 10 bases. Trimming took 2 bases from V and 9 from J; bases not matched to a gene: 13. The CDR3 is made up of 17 amino acids. The germline gives CDR1 MNHEY, CDR2 SVGEGT. The CDR3 DNA follows: TGTGCCAGCAGTTACCTGACAGGGGGCTCCTACGGATCCACCATATATTTT. Its translation: CASSYLTGGSYGSTIYF.

This clonotype showed up many times. The V and J genes are TRBV2 and TRBJ1-2; D is possibly TRBD1 (5 bases). With 1 base removed from V and 4 bases from J, the gap between germline ends came to 13 bases. Germline CDR1 is SNHLY and CDR2 is FYNNEI. The CDR3 runs to 15 residues. The CDR3 coding sequence is TGTGCCAGCAGTGAAGGACGCAGGGTGAGCTATGGCTACACCTTC. Protein sequence: CASSEGRRVSYGYTF.

There are many counts of this clonotype. The V and J genes are TRBV2 and TRBJ1-5, with TRBD1 matching 8 bases. This CDR3 region has 14 residues. Germline CDR1 is SNHLY and CDR2 is FYNNEI. V shed 4 bases, J shed 5 bases, and the junction held 4 bases outside the gene matches. CDR3 in DNA: TGTGCCAGCAGTGGGGGCAGGGGGCATCAGCCCCAGCATTTT. This codes for CASSGGRGHQPQHF.

This clonotype turned up a few times. The rearrangement uses TRBV4-1 and TRBJ2-3; 7 bases align to TRBD2. Per the germline V gene, CDR1 is MGHRA and CDR2 is YSYEKL. The CDR3 spans 17 residues. The junction had 9 bases not matched to a gene; V was cut back by 1 base and J by 2 bases. This CDR3 is CASSQVLRAGHTDTQYF. In DNA, the CDR3 is TGCGCCAGCAGCCAAGTCCTTCGAGCGGGGCACACAGATACGCAGTATTTT.

This clonotype has at least ten counts. The chain links TRBV2 to TRBJ1-1, with D uncertain. Germline values: CDR1 SNHLY, CDR2 FYNNEI. V was trimmed by 4 bases and J by 1 base, leaving 7 bases between them. The CDR3 has 13 amino acids. The DNA of the CDR3 is TGTGCCAGCAGTGCTTACCAGAACACTGAAGCTTTCTTT. It encodes CASSAYQNTEAFF. Combining the CDR3 with reference TRBV2 and TRBJ1-1 gives the whole variable domain EPEVTQTPSHQVTQMGQEVILRCVPISNHLYFYWYRQILGQKVEFLVSFYNNEISEKSEIFDDQFSVERPDGSNFTLKIRSTKLEDSAMYFCASSAYQNTEAFFGQGTRLTVV.

The V and J genes are TRBV14 and TRBJ2-1; either TRBD1 or TRBD2 may supply D (5 bases each). The CDR3 has 13 residues. Germline V lookup: CDR1 SGHDN, CDR2 FVKESK. Trimming removed 0 bases at V and 10 bases at J, with 10 bases between. The CDR3 nucleotides read TGTGCCAGCAGCCAAGATTGGGGGAAGGAGCAGTTCTTC. Translated: CASSQDWGKEQFF.

The chain carries TRBV6-1 and TRBJ2-6; no clear D gene. The CDR3 extends over 14 amino acids. V lost 1 base to trimming and J lost 5 bases, with 6 bases between them. Germline values: CDR1 MNHNS, CDR2 SASEGT. The DNA for the CDR3 is TGTGCCAGCAGTGAAGGAGTGAGGGCCAACGTCCTGACTTTC. The encoded protein is CASSEGVRANVLTF.

About this clonotype itself: This may stem from a read error, because a much larger clone lies one nucleotide away. V usage is TRBV6-1 and J usage is TRBJ2-7; 8 nucleotides align to TRBD2. Germline V CDR1 and CDR2: MNHNS, SASEGT. CDR3 length: 17 amino acids. The CDR3 DNA reads TGTGCCAGCATTGAAGTAGGTAGCGGGAAGGCCAGCGACGAGCAGTACTTC. As protein: CASIEVGSGKASDEQYF.

The gene calls are TRBV27 and TRBJ1-1, with D unresolved. Germline V gives CDR1 MNHEY, CDR2 SMNVEV (reference sequence). The V and J ends lost 2 bases and 7 bases respectively, with 17 bases between them. The CDR3 loop spans 15 amino acids. The CDR3 here is CASSLTPPGAGEAFF. CDR3 bases: TGTGCCAGCAGTTTAACCCCTCCCGGCGCAGGTGAAGCTTTCTTT.

This clonotype was observed at least ten times. V usage is TRBV20-1 and J usage is TRBJ2-1, with TRBD1 matching 7 bases. Trimming cost V 4 bases and J 3 bases; bases outside gene matches: 6. The germline V gene encodes CDR1 DFQATT and CDR2 SNEGSKA (reference sequence). The CDR3 consists of 14 residues. CDR3 coding DNA: TGCAGTGCTAATGGTCAGGGGGTCTACAATGAGCAGTTCTTC. It specifies CSANGQGVYNEQFF.

The chain has TRBV24-1 and TRBJ2-7; a weak D match, TRBD1 (5 bases). Germline V lookup: CDR1 KGHDR, CDR2 SFDVKD. The CDR3 extends over 13 amino acids. V was clipped by 7 bases and J by 4 bases, with 13 bases between them. As DNA, the CDR3 is TGTGCCACCAGAGAAGGGGCTGGGTACGAGCAGTACTTC. Translating it yields CATREGAGYEQYF.

This clonotype was seen ten or more times. The rearrangement joins TRBV6-5 to TRBJ1-1, with 7 bases fitting TRBD1. CDR1 MNHEY and CDR2 SVGAGI come from the germline V gene. This CDR3 contains 16 residues. J gave up 7 bases and V 2 bases, and 13 bases lay outside the gene matches. The CDR3 spells CASSYRVVRGIGEAFF. CDR3 nucleotides: TGTGCCAGCAGTTACAGGGTTGTCAGGGGGATTGGTGAAGCTTTCTTT.

This clonotype has ten or more counts. This sequence joins TRBV12-3 or TRBV12-4 and TRBJ1-2; D is uncertain. The CDR3 is 12 residues long. V was cut by 6 bases and J by 4 bases, with 9 bases left in between. The CDR3, as DNA: TGTGCCAGCAGGGGTGGCCCCTATGGCTACACCTTC. This translates into CASRGGPYGYTF.

The table lists this clonotype with many counts. The genes are TRBV6-1 and TRBJ1-2; no definite D call. Trimming took 5 bases from V and 6 from J, leaving 13 bases between them. The germline V gene has CDR1 MNHNS and CDR2 SASEGT. The CDR3 sequence is 13 residues long. In nucleotides, the CDR3 is TGTGCCAGCAGTTACGTCGCCGCAGATGGCTACACCTTC. Its protein is CASSYVAADGYTF.

This clonotype occurred many times. Its ends do not fully match the called genes, so a read error is possible. The J gene is TRBJ2-7, the V gene TRBV2, with D perhaps matching TRBD1 (6 bases). Germline V CDR1 and CDR2: SNHLY, FYNNEI. The CDR3 is 14 amino acids. CDR3 residues: CASNEQTGPYEQYF. As DNA, the CDR3 is TGTGCCAGCAATGAACAAACAGGGCCCTACGAGCAGTACTTC.

This clonotype occurred many times. This rearrangement joins TRBV20-1 to TRBJ2-7; TRBD2 aligns across 10 bases. Germline CDR1 and CDR2: DFQATT and SNEGSKA (reference sequence). The V gene end was trimmed by 5 bases and the J gene end by 5 bases; junction bases not matched to a gene: 15. This CDR3 region has 16 residues. For the CDR3, the DNA is TGCAGTGCTGGAGGAAGTCTAGCGGGAGAAGGCAACGAGCAGTACTTC. Protein sequence: CSAGGSLAGEGNEQYF.

This clonotype was found many times. The J gene is TRBJ1-1, the V gene TRBV9; possible D gene TRBD1, 5 bases. This CDR3 comprises 16 residues. V dropped 3 bases and J dropped 0 bases, with 15 bases sitting between them. Germline lookup yields CDR1 SGDLS and CDR2 YYNGEE. CDR3 sequence (DNA): TGTGCCAGCAGCGCCCTACTGACAGCCATGAACACTGAAGCTTTCTTT. Its protein product is CASSALLTAMNTEAFF.

This clonotype was found many times. The chain couples TRBV20-1 to TRBJ2-3; D is perhaps TRBD2 (6 bases). V lost 5 bases and J lost 4, with 22 bases in between. Looked up from germline, CDR1 is DFQATT and CDR2 is SNEGSKA (reference sequence). The CDR3 totals 16 residues. CDR3 sequence reads: CSAQGGLGGGADTQYF. In DNA form, the CDR3 reads TGCAGTGCTCAAGGAGGCCTTGGGGGAGGCGCAGATACGCAGTATTTT.

As for this clonotype: Possible read error: a much larger clone is one base away. V usage is TRBV6-1 and J usage is TRBJ2-3; perhaps TRBD2 as D (6 bases). The CDR3 runs 14 residues. Germline CDR1 MNHNS, CDR2 SASEGT. The CDR3 DNA reads TGTGCCAGCAGTGACAGGGACTTCACAGGTACGCAGTATTTT. It codes for CASSDRDFTGTQYF.

This clonotype was detected ten times or more. In nucleotides, the CDR3 is TGTGCCAGCAGCTCCAGGTATTGGTTTGGCACAGATACGCAGTATTTT. As protein: CASSSRYWFGTDTQYF. The chain carries TRBV11-2 and TRBJ2-3; D remains unclear. CDR3 length equals 16 residues. CDR1 SGHAT and CDR2 FQNNGV come from the germline V gene. V was clipped by 4 bases and J by 1 base, with 15 bases between them.

The J gene is TRBJ1-1, the V gene TRBV5-1; TRBD1 is a possible D gene (6 bases). Trimming removed 3 bases at V and 1 base at J, with 13 bases between. CDR1 is SGHRS, CDR2 YFSETQ, per germline. This CDR3 spans 15 amino acids. The CDR3 region is CASSSGAAANTEAFF. DNA of the CDR3: TGCGCCAGCAGCTCAGGGGCCGCGGCGAACACTGAAGCTTTCTTT.

This clonotype was counted only a few times. The rearrangement uses TRBV20-1 and TRBJ1-5; D is unclear. Germline lookup yields CDR1 DFQATT and CDR2 SNEGSKA (reference sequence). V was trimmed by 1 base and J by 0 bases, leaving 7 bases between them. The CDR3 has 14 amino acids. The CDR3 region has the DNA TGCAGTGCTAGAGGGGGAAATAGCAATCAGCCCCAGCATTTT. It yields the protein CSARGGNSNQPQHF.